A single T cell receptor beta chain is shown here with its context. Its antigen remains unidentified. The method was immunoSEQ multiplex PCR; TCRdb's version includes in-frame clones alone and lacks a portion of them. This table has some 2 million clones, 85% to 95% appearing once. This sample is drawn from a study of shared clonotypes between healthy human individuals. Study conclusions and caveats: Non-shared clonotypes were found to have lower generation probabilities than the clonotypes that were shared by all four of the sorted-subset donors.

Trimming took 2 bases from V and 6 from J; bases not matched to a gene: 6. CDR1 is MNHEY and CDR2 is SVGAGI in the germline V gene. This CDR3 region has 15 residues. The V call is TRBV6-5, the J call TRBJ2-2, with TRBD1 matching over 7 bases. The clonotype originates from a man aged 18 to 30 in good health. The specimen was naive CD4+ T cells sorted from blood. Subset defined: CD45RA+ positively selected. CDR3 in amino acids: CASSYGDRASGELFF. CDR3 bases: TGTGCCAGCAGTTACGGTGACAGGGCGTCCGGGGAGCTGTTTTTT.